These 24 T cell receptor beta chains were all obtained from the same sample, sequenced in a study of blood T cell repertoires in COVID-19. TCRdb's copy holds only in-frame clones and misses some; the assay was immunoSEQ multiplex PCR. Here the sample spans about 270,000 clones, roughly 80% being singletons. The sequencing sample was made of peripheral blood. The receptors originated from a woman between 45 and 60 years old with active or convalescent COVID-19.

This sequence joins TRBV6-1 and TRBJ2-1; TRBD2 matches at 10 bases. The V segment lost 3 bases and the J segment 2 bases; nucleotides outside the gene matches: 4. CDR3 length equals 16 residues. Germline CDR1 is MNHNS and CDR2 is SASEGT. CDR3 sequence: CASSDSLAGAYNEQFF. In DNA form, the CDR3 reads TGTGCCAGCAGTGATTCCCTAGCGGGGGCCTACAATGAGCAGTTCTTC.

V is TRBV6-4 and J is TRBJ1-2; 8 nucleotides match TRBD1. Germline-derived CDR1 and CDR2 are MRHNA and SNTAGT. V trimming: 6 bases; J trimming: 5 bases; junction bases outside the gene matches: 5. The CDR3 is made up of 13 amino acids. The CDR3 loop reads CASSVDRDYGYTF. The CDR3 DNA sequence: TGTGCCAGCAGCGTGGACAGGGATTATGGCTACACCTTC.

The chain carries TRBV20-1 and TRBJ2-7; TRBD2 is a possible D gene (6 bases). Germline CDR1 and CDR2: DFQATT and SNEGSKA (reference sequence). Trimming stripped 3 bases from V and 4 bases from J, with 13 bases between. This CDR3 is 13 amino acids long. CDR3 region: CSASVLADYEQYF. The DNA of the CDR3 is TGCAGTGCTAGTGTACTAGCTGATTACGAGCAGTACTTC.

The chain is built from TRBV25-1 and TRBJ1-3, with 9 bases fitting TRBD1. CDR1 is MGHDK, CDR2 SYGVNS, per germline. This CDR3 comprises 14 residues. After removal of 9 bases from V and 2 bases from J, the junction contained 5 bases not matched to a gene. The CDR3 sequence is CASEGQGAGNTIYF. DNA for the CDR3: TGTGCCAGTGAGGGACAGGGAGCTGGAAACACCATATATTTT.

The chain uses TRBV19 and TRBJ2-2; perhaps TRBD1 as D (5 bases). V lost 1 base and J 0 bases, leaving 9 bases between the germline ends. Germline V gives CDR1 LNHDA, CDR2 SQIVND (reference sequence). The CDR3 is made up of 16 amino acids. The CDR3, as DNA: TGTGCCAGTAGTATAGTTCGGACAACGAACACCGGGGAGCTGTTTTTT. It is translated as CASSIVRTTNTGELFF.

This chain connects TRBV13 to TRBJ2-1; no definite D call. The V end was cut by 2 bases, the J end by 5 bases, with 10 bases between. The CDR3 has 14 residues. Germline CDR1 is PRHDT and CDR2 is FYEKMQ (reference sequence). The CDR3 sequence is CASSLYLRNNEQFF. In nucleotides, the CDR3 is TGTGCCAGCAGCTTATATTTGCGGAACAATGAGCAGTTCTTC.

This chain joins TRBV9 and TRBJ2-1, with D unresolved. The CDR3 has 18 amino acids. The germline V gene has CDR1 SGDLS and CDR2 YYNGEE. V shed 4 bases and J shed 4 bases, with 24 bases lying between them. DNA for the CDR3: TGTGCCAGCAGCTCCTACCATAACGTCCGATACTCATACAATGAGCAGTTCTTC. Its protein product is CASSSYHNVRYSYNEQFF.

This clone came up a few times. The J gene is TRBJ1-6, the V gene TRBV7-9, with D possibly being TRBD1 (6 bases). The germline V gene has CDR1 SEHNR and CDR2 FQNEAQ (reference sequence). Trimming removed 5 bases at V and 6 bases at J, with 11 bases between. The length of the CDR3 is 14 residues. The CDR3 spells CASSTQGGNSPLHF. The CDR3 region has the DNA TGTGCCAGCAGCACACAGGGTGGTAATTCACCCCTCCACTTT.

The chain uses TRBV6-5 and TRBJ2-3; 8 bases fit TRBD1. The CDR3 spans 14 residues. Per the germline V gene, CDR1 is MNHEY and CDR2 is SVGAGI. Trimming at V came to 4 bases and at J to 4 bases, leaving 4 bases not matched to a gene. The CDR3 DNA reads as TGTGCCAGCAGTTCCGGACAGGGCCCAGATACGCAGTATTTT. It encodes CASSSGQGPDTQYF.

The rearrangement joins TRBV29-1 to TRBJ2-4; D may be TRBD2 (6 bases). V lost 6 bases and J 9 bases, leaving 15 bases between the germline ends. From germline, CDR1 is SQVTM and CDR2 ANQGSEA. The CDR3 runs to 12 residues. CDR3 nucleotide sequence: TGCAGCGTCCGCCCGGGGGAGACCATTCAGTACTTC. It encodes CSVRPGETIQYF.

The chain recombines TRBV30 with TRBJ2-7; weak D call: TRBD2 (5 bases). V was shortened by 3 bases and J by 5 bases, with 20 bases between the two germline ends. The CDR3 is made up of 15 amino acids. Germline V CDR1 and CDR2: GTSNPN, SVGIG (reference sequence). CDR3 DNA: TGTGCCTGGAGCTCGGTAGGGTGGCCCGGGGACGAGCAGTACTTC. It specifies CAWSSVGWPGDEQYF. Based on the CDR3 plus reference TRBV30 and TRBJ2-7, the full variable domain is SQTIHQWPATLVQPVGSPLSLECTVEGTSNPNLYWYRQAAGRGLQLLFYSVGIGQISSEVPQNLSASRPQDRQFILSSKKLLLSDSGFYLCAWSSVGWPGDEQYFGPGTRLTVT.

This clone was recorded only once. V and J are TRBV10-3 and TRBJ2-2; D possibly corresponds to TRBD1 (5 bases). This CDR3 contains 14 residues. Trimming took 2 bases from V and 3 from J, leaving 7 bases between them. The germline CDR1 and CDR2 sequences are ENHRY and SYGVKD. As DNA, the CDR3 is TGTGCCATCAGTGAGACCAGGGACACCGGGGAGCTGTTTTTT. Translation: CAISETRDTGELFF.

The chain carries TRBV28 and TRBJ1-1, with D maybe TRBD1 (5 bases). CDR1 MDHEN and CDR2 SYDVKM come from the germline V gene. V dropped 4 bases and J dropped 1 base, with 16 bases sitting between them. This CDR3 spans 16 amino acids. The CDR3 protein is CASSSAGGEGNTEAFF. The CDR3 coding sequence is TGTGCCAGCAGTTCCGCTGGGGGGGAGGGGAACACTGAAGCTTTCTTT.

This clone was recorded only once. The chain has TRBV14 and TRBJ2-3, with D possibly being TRBD2 (7 bases). This CDR3 spans 15 amino acids. V was clipped by 4 bases and J by 4 bases, with 15 bases between them. Germline values: CDR1 SGHDN, CDR2 FVKESK. The chain's CDR3 is CASSPRIGGADTQYF. The CDR3 DNA is TGTGCCAGCAGCCCCCGGATAGGGGGGGCAGATACGCAGTATTTT.

For the CDR3, the DNA is TGTGCCAGCAGTGGCATCTACTATGGCTACACCTTC. Its translation: CASSGIYYGYTF. The V and J genes are TRBV12-3 or TRBV12-4 and TRBJ1-2, with D hard to call. The CDR3 extends over 12 amino acids. V was trimmed by 5 bases and J by 3 bases, leaving 7 bases between them.

The J gene is TRBJ2-3, the V gene TRBV14, with 10 bases that match TRBD2. Germline CDR1 and CDR2: SGHDN and FVKESK. V shed 0 bases and J 4 bases; nucleotides not matched to a gene: 7. The CDR3 covers 17 residues. CDR3 in DNA: TGTGCCAGCAGCCAAGATCTTCTAGCGGGAGAGTCAGATACGCAGTATTTT. Residues: CASSQDLLAGESDTQYF. The full variable domain, with the rest looked up from reference TRBV14 and TRBJ2-3, is EAGVTQFPSHSVIEKGQTVTLRCDPISGHDNLYWYRRVMGKEIKFLLHFVKESKQDESGMPNNRFLAERTGGTYSTLKVQPAELEDSGVYFCASSQDLLAGESDTQYFGPGTRLTVL.

The rearrangement links TRBV10-2 to TRBJ1-1, with TRBD1 as a possible D gene (5 bases). CDR1 is WSHSY, CDR2 SAAADI, per germline. The CDR3 length is 13 residues. Trimming pared 9 bases from V and 5 bases from J, leaving 16 bases between. The CDR3 DNA is TGCGCCAGTAAGGGGCAGAGGAGTACTGAAGCTTTCTTT. Translation: CASKGQRSTEAFF.

On this clone itself: Other nucleotide sequences from this sample produce the same CDR3. This sequence joins TRBV5-1 and TRBJ1-6; 12 nucleotides align to TRBD1. The CDR3 is made up of 18 amino acids. Trimming at V came to 4 bases and at J to 9 bases, leaving 14 bases not matched to a gene. The germline CDR1 and CDR2 sequences are SGHRS and YFSETQ. The CDR3 is CASSRAGTGGFGGSPLHF. In nucleotides, the CDR3 is TGCGCCAGCAGCCGTGCCGGGACAGGGGGCTTCGGGGGTTCACCCCTCCACTTT.

The rearrangement uses TRBV9 and TRBJ2-5, with D perhaps matching TRBD2 (6 bases). The CDR3 length is 15 residues. Per the germline V gene, CDR1 is SGDLS and CDR2 is YYNGEE. V lost 4 bases and J 7 bases, leaving 20 bases between the germline ends. The chain's CDR3 is CASSPRDGVGGTQYF. The CDR3 nucleotides read TGTGCCAGCAGCCCCCGGGACGGAGTCGGGGGGACCCAGTACTTC.

This rearrangement joins TRBV7-8 to TRBJ2-5; 7 nucleotides line up with TRBD1. CDR3 length: 13 residues. The germline V gene encodes CDR1 SGHVS and CDR2 FQNEAQ. The V gene end was trimmed by 3 bases and the J gene end by 3 bases; junction bases not matched to a gene: 1. The CDR3 sequence is CASSFDREETQYF. DNA for the CDR3: TGTGCCAGCAGCTTTGACAGGGAAGAGACCCAGTACTTC.

This chain links TRBV11-2 with TRBJ2-5; possibly TRBD1 for D (6 bases). V lost 5 bases to trimming and J lost 5 bases, with 15 bases between them. The CDR3 totals 14 residues. Germline CDR1 is SGHAT and CDR2 is FQNNGV. The CDR3 region has the DNA TGTGCCAGCAGCCTACAGGGTGTTCGGGAGACCCAGTACTTC. Its protein is CASSLQGVRETQYF.

J is TRBJ2-3 and V is TRBV28; 9 bases align to TRBD1. This CDR3 is built from 17 residues. Germline-derived CDR1 and CDR2 are MDHEN and SYDVKM. J was trimmed by 0 bases and V by 5 bases; bases with no gene match: 9. CDR3 protein: CASSPRRGTGSTDTQYF. CDR3 sequence (DNA): TGTGCCAGCAGTCCACGTAGAGGGACAGGGAGCACAGATACGCAGTATTTT.

This clone has more than one count but fewer than ten. The chain recombines TRBV27 with TRBJ2-7, with 7 positions matching TRBD1. V was clipped by 4 bases and J by 1 base; unmatched bases: 7. Per the germline V gene, CDR1 is MNHEY and CDR2 is SMNVEV (reference sequence). The CDR3 covers 15 residues. The CDR3 protein is CASSSNRGTSYEQYF. CDR3 DNA sequence: TGTGCCAGCAGTTCCAACAGGGGAACTTCCTACGAGCAGTACTTC.

In this sample, this clone turned up once. The chain combines TRBV2 with TRBJ1-2; no firm D call. There are 14 residues in the CDR3. Per germline, CDR1 SNHLY and CDR2 FYNNEI. Trimming shortened V by 1 base and J by 6 bases, and 12 bases separated the two germline ends. DNA of the CDR3: TGTGCCAGCAGTGAAGGTGAGAGGAGGAATGGCTACACCTTC. This gives the protein CASSEGERRNGYTF.